This TCR beta chain came from a study of Ad26.COV2.S vaccination and SARS-CoV-2 variants. Profiling relied on immunoSEQ multiplex PCR, and the TCRdb table lists in-frame clones only, not all of them. Of fewer than 600,000 clones detected, 80% to 90% appear once; the ten largest clones hold 1.5% to 2%. Described treatment: around 19 received Ad26.COV2.S at low or high dose, single or two shots; five or six received placebo; per-sample allocation not given. Sampling took place 63 days after the first vaccine or placebo injection. Recruitment in Boston yielded a donor of adult age, 18-55 years. Immunization relied on an Ad26 vector, which expressed Wuhan-strain SARS-CoV-2 spike. The receptor's source is a person aged 18 to 65 who received the Ad26.COV2.S COVID-19 vaccine or a placebo. This specimen consisted of peripheral blood, obtained in a trial of Ad26.COV2.S vaccine versus placebo.

The CDR3 sequence is CASSDSLAGVRDTQYF. CDR3 bases: TGCGCCAGCAGTGATAGTCTAGCGGGAGTCAGAGATACGCAGTATTTT. The chain carries TRBV10-1 and TRBJ2-3; 10 nucleotides align to TRBD2. V was clipped by 3 bases and J by 5 bases; unmatched bases: 8. In germline, CDR1 is WNHNN, CDR2 SYGVQD (reference sequence). The CDR3 sequence is 16 residues long.